This T cell receptor (beta chain) was retrieved from a study of kidney transplant recipient with SARS-CoV-2 infection. V was shortened by 5 bases and J by 4 bases, with 23 bases between the two germline ends. This CDR3 is 17 amino acids long. The germline V gene has CDR1 SGHAT and CDR2 FQNNGV. TCRdb used MiXCR to reprocess the reads, holding one entry per CDR3 protein. This sample yields roughly 230,000 distinct CDR3 sequences, of which less than 35% are seen a single time; 7% to 8% belongs to the top ten. This clonotype has just a few counts. A clone one base away is much larger, so this may be a read error.

The source of this sequence is a male patient aged 25-45 years who had COVID-19 and was a kidney transplant recipient. Some of the T cells might come from the graft donor. The source was a blood sample, collected at baseline and between days 110 and 120 from a kidney transplant recipient. This chain links TRBV11-2 with TRBJ1-2; D not certain. CDR3 sequence reads: CASSGRQTSGKTYGYTF. The CDR3, as DNA: TGTGCCAGCAGCGGTCGTCAAACAAGCGGAAAGACCTATGGCTACACCTTC.